The 19 T cell receptor beta chains presented below share a single source sample, sequenced in a study of blood T cell repertoires in COVID-19. The table came from immunoSEQ multiplex PCR; TCRdb's copy has only in-frame clones and leaves some out. This table holds 90,000 to 130,000 clones, roughly 80% found once. Material: peripheral blood. These receptor sequences come from a woman aged 55 to 70 with acute or convalescent COVID-19.

J is TRBJ2-1 and V is TRBV28; the D gene is possibly TRBD2 (6 bases). Germline values: CDR1 MDHEN, CDR2 SYDVKM. With 7 bases removed from V and 4 bases from J, the gap between germline ends came to 11 bases. This CDR3 is built from 13 residues. CDR3 bases: TGTGCCAGCACGGAGGGCCTTTACAATGAGCAGTTCTTC. Residues: CASTEGLYNEQFF.

The chain has TRBV30 and TRBJ1-2; TRBD1 agrees at 11 bases. Germline assignment: CDR1 GTSNPN and CDR2 SVGIG (reference sequence). The length of the CDR3 is 15 residues. The V segment lost 4 bases and the J segment 3 bases; nucleotides outside the gene matches: 7. The CDR3 loop reads CAWKDRGREHYGYTF. The CDR3 DNA reads as TGTGCCTGGAAGGACAGGGGGCGAGAGCACTATGGCTACACCTTC.

The chain is built from TRBV13 and TRBJ2-7; the D gene is possibly TRBD2 (5 bases). Germline values: CDR1 PRHDT, CDR2 FYEKMQ (reference sequence). This CDR3 comprises 14 residues. Trimming removed 4 bases from V and 7 bases from J, with 17 bases in between. CDR3 nucleotides: TGTGCCAGCAGCTCCCCTTTCCAATCGGGGGAGCAGTACTTC. This translates into CASSSPFQSGEQYF.

The chain combines TRBV5-4 with TRBJ2-7; 9 bases are shared with TRBD1. The CDR3 is 17 amino acids. The V and J ends lost 1 base and 5 bases, in that order; junction bases with no gene match: 13. Germline loops: CDR1 SGHNT, CDR2 YYREEE (reference sequence). The DNA of the CDR3 is TGTGCCAGCAGCTTGATCATATCGTCACAGGGGGCCAACGAGCAGTACTTC. Its protein product is CASSLIISSQGANEQYF.

The V call is TRBV30, the J call TRBJ1-2; the match to TRBD1 covers 8 bases. In germline, CDR1 is GTSNPN, CDR2 SVGIG (reference sequence). The CDR3 loop spans 14 amino acids. J gave up 4 bases and V 0 bases, and 4 bases lay outside the gene matches. CDR3 sequence reads: CAWSVNRGGYGYTF. In nucleotides, the CDR3 is TGTGCCTGGAGTGTAAACAGGGGGGGCTATGGCTACACCTTC.

J is TRBJ1-2 and V is TRBV15; weak D call: TRBD1 (6 bases). CDR1 LNHNV and CDR2 YYDKDF come from the germline V gene (reference sequence). Trimming pared 1 base from V and 2 bases from J, leaving 17 bases between. This CDR3 comprises 17 residues. The CDR3 sequence is CATSRGGDRTQNYGYTF. The CDR3 coding sequence is TGTGCCACCAGCAGAGGAGGCGACAGGACCCAAAACTATGGCTACACCTTC.

The V gene is TRBV5-1, the J gene TRBJ1-3, with D tentatively TRBD1 (6 bases). Trimming took off 0 bases at V and 9 bases at J, with 10 bases between the two ends. The CDR3 spans 13 residues. From germline, CDR1 is SGHRS and CDR2 YFSETQ. The CDR3 sequence is CASSLDREGTIYF. DNA of the CDR3: TGCGCCAGCAGCTTGGACAGGGAAGGCACCATATATTTT.

The CDR3 DNA reads TGTGCCAGCTCACGACTAGGAGAGACCCAGTACTTC. Residues: CASSRLGETQYF. V gene TRBV18 combines with J gene TRBJ2-5; TRBD2 is a possible D gene (6 bases). This CDR3 contains 12 residues. Germline CDR1 KGHSH, CDR2 LQKENI. Trimming took off 4 bases at V and 4 bases at J, with 7 bases between the two ends.

This clone was seen a handful of times. V is TRBV11-2 and J is TRBJ1-1, with D perhaps TRBD1 (5 bases). The germline CDR1 and CDR2 sequences are SGHAT and FQNNGV. With 0 bases removed from V and 7 bases from J, the gap between germline ends came to 18 bases. This CDR3 is built from 16 residues. Here the CDR3 DNA reads TGTGCCAGCAGCTTAGATTGGGGAAACAGGCGACTTGAAGCTTTCTTT. Residues: CASSLDWGNRRLEAFF.

The chain couples TRBV4-1 to TRBJ2-2; D remains ambiguous. The V and J ends lost 4 bases and 1 base respectively, with 10 bases between them. Germline CDR1 is MGHRA and CDR2 is YSYEKL. This CDR3 is 15 amino acids long. CDR3 in DNA: TGCGCCAGCAGCCTAGCTCACATGAACACCGGGGAGCTGTTTTTT. Its translation: CASSLAHMNTGELFF.

V usage is TRBV5-6 and J usage is TRBJ2-7; 8 nucleotides line up with TRBD1. In germline, CDR1 is SGHDT, CDR2 YYEEEE. The CDR3 extends over 14 amino acids. Losses at the gene ends were 8 bases for V and 3 bases for J; bases not matched to a gene: 10. The CDR3 region is CASSQGGGYYEQYF. The CDR3 region has the DNA TGTGCCAGTTCACAGGGGGGCGGATACTACGAGCAGTACTTC.

V and J are TRBV7-2 and TRBJ1-5; D may be TRBD1 (6 bases). Looked up from germline, CDR1 is SGHTA and CDR2 is FQGNSA. The CDR3 length is 16 residues. V was cut by 5 bases and J by 1 base, with 15 bases left in between. Here the CDR3 DNA reads TGTGCCAGCAGCGACCAGGGGTCGTTGAGCAATCAGCCCCAGCATTTT. This encodes CASSDQGSLSNQPQHF. Drawing the rest from reference TRBV7-2 and TRBJ1-5, the complete variable domain is GAGVSQSPSNKVTEKGKDVELRCDPISGHTALYWYRQSLGQGLEFLIYFQGNSAPDKSGLPSDRFSAERTGGSVSTLTIQRTQQEDSAVYLCASSDQGSLSNQPQHFGDGTRLSIL.

In DNA form, the CDR3 reads TGTGCCGGACGAAGGACTGCCTCGAACCAAGAGACCCAGTACTTC. It translates to CAGRRTASNQETQYF. The chain uses TRBV6-5 and TRBJ2-5; perhaps TRBD2 as D (5 bases). CDR3 length: 15 residues. V was cut by 11 bases and J by 0 bases, with 19 bases left in between. CDR1 and CDR2 (germline): MNHEY, SVGAGI.

The gene calls are TRBV27 and TRBJ2-7, with 8 bases identical to TRBD1. After removal of 7 bases from V and 1 base from J, the junction contained 9 bases not matched to a gene. The CDR3 is 15 residues long. Looked up from germline, CDR1 is MNHEY and CDR2 is SMNVEV (reference sequence). The CDR3 region is CASKKTGTGSYEQYF. As DNA, the CDR3 is TGTGCCAGCAAAAAAACCGGGACAGGTTCCTACGAGCAGTACTTC.

This clone appeared once. This chain uses TRBV30 with TRBJ1-6; TRBD1 agrees at 8 bases. Looked up from germline, CDR1 is GTSNPN and CDR2 is SVGIG (reference sequence). The CDR3 runs to 12 residues. The V gene end was trimmed by 7 bases and the J gene end by 9 bases; junction bases not matched to a gene: 5. The CDR3 DNA follows: TGTGCCTACGGACAGGGACTTTCACCCCTCCACTTT. Encoded protein: CAYGQGLSPLHF. The full variable domain, in which reference TRBV30 and TRBJ1-6 provide the parts outside the CDR3, is SQTIHQWPATLVQPVGSPLSLECTVEGTSNPNLYWYRQAAGRGLQLLFYSVGIGQISSEVPQNLSASRPQDRQFILSSKKLLLSDSGFYLCAYGQGLSPLHFGNGTRLTVT.

This clone has only a few counts. The V gene is TRBV7-8, the J gene TRBJ1-1; D is possibly TRBD1 (5 bases). Germline CDR1 and CDR2: SGHVS and FQNEAQ. Trimming left V 1 base short and J 4 bases short, with 10 bases between. The CDR3 contains 14 residues. Here the CDR3 reads CASSLDGGLTEAFF. The CDR3, as DNA: TGTGCCAGCAGCTTAGATGGGGGACTCACTGAAGCTTTCTTT.

The genes are TRBV4-3 and TRBJ1-4; D is undetermined. The germline V gene encodes CDR1 LGHNA and CDR2 YSLEER. Trimming pared 0 bases from V and 8 bases from J, leaving 13 bases between. This CDR3 has 15 residues. In DNA form, the CDR3 reads TGCGCCAGCAGCCAAGATACGGGGAGAAGGGAAAAACTGTTTTTT. Its protein product is CASSQDTGRREKLFF.

The CDR3 DNA reads TGCGCCAGCAGACAGGTTTTGTTGGGGGGCTACACCTTC. Translating gives CASRQVLLGGYTF. The chain joins TRBV5-1 to TRBJ1-2, with a tentative D call TRBD1 (5 bases). V dropped 5 bases and J dropped 8 bases, with 16 bases sitting between them. In germline, CDR1 is SGHRS, CDR2 YFSETQ. This CDR3 is 13 amino acids long. The variable domain in full, with the rest retrieved from reference TRBV5-1 and TRBJ1-2, is KAGVTQTPRYLIKTRGQQVTLSCSPISGHRSVSWYQQTPGQGLQFLFEYFSETQRNKGNFPGRFSGRQFSNSRSEMNVSTLELGDSALYLCASRQVLLGGYTFGSGTRLTVV.

This sequence joins TRBV28 and TRBJ1-2; possibly TRBD1 for D (6 bases). The ends were cut back, 8 bases at V and 7 bases at J, with 20 bases in the middle. This CDR3 contains 14 residues. CDR1 and CDR2 (germline): MDHEN, SYDVKM. The CDR3 nucleotides are TGTGCCAGCGTCCCGTCGGGGGGGCGCGGTGGCTACACCTTC. Protein sequence: CASVPSGGRGGYTF.